The rows below give T cell receptor beta chains drawn from one sample of a study of cytomegalovirus exposure and HLA in healthy donors. Some clones are missing from TCRdb's copy, which holds only in-frame ones; the method was immunoSEQ multiplex PCR. The sample has a few hundred thousand clones, 70% to 90% seen once; the top ten hold about 2%. Input material: PBMCs. The receptors here all came from a woman under 30 in good health and CMV-seronegative. CDR3s include the opening cysteine and the closing phenylalanine or tryptophan. Fields, in order: J gene, V gene, CDR3 protein.

J: TRBJ2-7
V: TRBV10-2
CDR3: CASSELSRGVDEQYF

J: TRBJ2-1
V: TRBV5-6
CDR3: CASSSGTLAGVGEQFF

J: TRBJ2-1
V: TRBV21-1
CDR3: CASSNLRVDNEQFF

J: TRBJ2-2
V: TRBV9
CDR3: CASSVKTSGGAHTGELFF

J: TRBJ1-6
V: TRBV4-2
CDR3: CASSINHGQYNSPLHF

J: TRBJ2-6
V: TRBV21-1
CDR3: CASSKTLDGGASGANVLTF

J: TRBJ2-7
V: TRBV9
CDR3: CASSVAGPGEQYF

J: TRBJ1-6
V: TRBV4-1
CDR3: CASSQETLIYSPLHF

J: TRBJ2-5
V: TRBV7-9
CDR3: CARGSDRGDQETQYF

J: TRBJ1-5
V: TRBV7-8
CDR3: CASSLAGQISNQPQHF

J: TRBJ2-2
V: TRBV10-3
CDR3: CAISESRGGNTGELFF

J: .
V: TRBV5-4
CDR3: CASSTDMNEQYF

J: TRBJ1-3
V: TRBV5-1
CDR3: CASGQGLLSGNTIYF

J: TRBJ2-1
V: TRBV7-2
CDR3: CASSLSNSPYNEQFF

J: TRBJ2-7
V: TRBV6-5
CDR3: CASSLAGVSYEQYF

J: TRBJ2-7
V: TRBV5-1
CDR3: CASSWTGLLSSYEQYF

J: TRBJ2-2
V: TRBV5-4
CDR3: CASSSTSGANTGELFF

J: TRBJ1-5
V: TRBV15
CDR3: CATTPTGGNNQPQHF

J: .
V: TRBV6-5
CDR3: CASSDGFQGYEQYF

J: TRBJ2-1
V: TRBV9
CDR3: CASSVDGGAGGEQFF

J: TRBJ2-2
V: TRBV27
CDR3: CATLAGGTGELFF

J: TRBJ2-3
V: TRBV5-1
CDR3: CASSLTSGGALNTQYF

J: TRBJ2-1
V: TRBV25-1
CDR3: CASSAPLDRGAYNEQFF

J: TRBJ1-1
V: TRBV27
CDR3: CASSSAGLNTEAFF

J: TRBJ2-1
V: TRBV2
CDR3: CASSVGGTRANEQFF

J: TRBJ2-7
V: TRBV4-1
CDR3: CASSQVGTSSYEQYF

J: TRBJ1-2
V: TRBV30
CDR3: CAWSRTGANYGYTF

J: TRBJ2-1
V: TRBV9
CDR3: CASSKASLADGSYNEQFF

J: TRBJ1-5
V: TRBV2
CDR3: CASSGGRANQPQHF

J: TRBJ2-5
V: TRBV7-2
CDR3: CASSFAIGLAGGWETQYF

J: TRBJ1-5
V: TRBV7-9
CDR3: CSSSLGQGDISNQPQHF

J: TRBJ2-7
V: TRBV2
CDR3: CASSEEGALGDEQYF

J: TRBJ2-1
V: TRBV12-2
CDR3: CASRLVPLLYNEQFF

J: TRBJ1-2
V: TRBV5-1
CDR3: CASSLGYREHYGYTF

J: TRBJ1-5
V: TRBV27
CDR3: CASSPQVRQPQHF

J: TRBJ2-5
V: TRBV4-2
CDR3: CASSPTVASAVTQYF

J: TRBJ1-6
V: TRBV15
CDR3: CATSRAGTNNSPLHF

J: TRBJ2-7
V: TRBV7-9
CDR3: CASSLEGSPSNEQYF

J: TRBJ1-5
V: TRBV18
CDR3: CASSLDRGVNQPQHF

J: TRBJ2-7
V: TRBV7-9
CDR3: CASSKEGGARLEQYF

J: TRBJ2-3
V: TRBV11-3
CDR3: CASSERLAGVDTQYF

J: TRBJ1-6
V: TRBV5-6
CDR3: CASSLSGGVSYNSPLHF

J: TRBJ2-7
V: TRBV7-7
CDR3: CASTNNSGRAGYEQYF

J: TRBJ1-1
V: TRBV7-8
CDR3: CASSFTVRWGVRDTEAFF

J: TRBJ2-7
V: TRBV7-3
CDR3: CASSLNRGYEQYF

J: TRBJ2-5
V: TRBV25-1
CDR3: CASSAPRTGNQETQYF

J: TRBJ2-2
V: TRBV19
CDR3: CASTLNTGELFF

J: TRBJ1-1
V: TRBV6-5
CDR3: CASSDAGKAFF

J: TRBJ1-1
V: TRBV7-9
CDR3: CASTPGGGAEAFF

J: TRBJ1-4
V: TRBV19
CDR3: CASSGPPTEKLFF

J: TRBJ1-2
V: TRBV2
CDR3: CASGRGSNYGYTF

J: TRBJ1-6
V: TRBV6-4
CDR3: CASRQDRLSSPLHF

J: TRBJ1-5
V: TRBV6-1
CDR3: CASSEPGNQPQHF